These T cell receptor beta chains were read from a single sample in a study of T-cell memory formation after mild COVID-19. TCRdb redid the calling of the 5' RACE reads with MiXCR, one entry per CDR3 protein. This sample has hundreds of thousands of distinct CDR3 sequences, with more than 20% found just once. The specimen was PBMCs or a T cell subset sorted from them (not recorded which). These receptors were taken from an adult woman who had mild COVID-19 (a few samples of this study predate the infection). Cell type and time point are not known. Both conserved end residues are part of each CDR3. The D gene is left open where the match is weak. Only part of the rows carry a size: once, few, many, or a class if the clone is expanded.

d_gene	j_gene	abundance	v_gene	CDR3nt	CDR3aa
TRBD2	TRBJ2-1	NA	TRBV27	TGTGCCAGCAGTTTAGGAGCGGGGCCGGGACCTTGGTCCTACAATGAGCAGTTCTTC	CASSLGAGPGPWSYNEQFF
NA	TRBJ1-2	NA	TRBV30	TGTGCCTGGAGTGTACTTCGTCAGGGCTTGGGCGAGTCTAGCTATGGCTACACCTTC	CAWSVLRQGLGESSYGYTF
TRBD1	TRBJ2-7	NA	TRBV14	TGTGCCAGCAGCCAACGACAGGGCCCGTACGAGCAGTACTTC	CASSQRQGPYEQYF
TRBD2	TRBJ2-3	NA	TRBV5-5	TGTGCCAGCCGCAGACTAGCGCAGACCACAGATACGCAGTATTTT	CASRRLAQTTDTQYF
TRBD1	TRBJ1-2	NA	TRBV29-1	TGCAGCGTTGGGGCAAACAGGGGAGCTAACTATGGCTACACCTTC	CSVGANRGANYGYTF
TRBD2	TRBJ2-4	NA	TRBV12-3/TRBV12-4	TGTGCCAGCAGCCTATCTGGGCTTCCCGCGGCGACTAGCGGGAGGGCCGGACAAAACATTCAGTACTTC	CASSLSGLPAATSGRAGQNIQYF
NA	TRBJ2-5	NA	TRBV4-3	TGCGCCAGCAGCCAAGGGGTGTACCAAGAGACCCAGTACTTC	CASSQGVYQETQYF
TRBD1	TRBJ1-1	NA	TRBV7-9	TGTGCCAGCAGCTTAGCCGGACAGGGCACTGAAGCTTTCTTT	CASSLAGQGTEAFF
NA	TRBJ2-7	few	TRBV20-1	TGCAGTGCTAGAGATCACCAAGGGGGGTCCTACGAGCAGTACTTC	CSARDHQGGSYEQYF
TRBD2	TRBJ2-5	few	TRBV10-2	TGCGCCAGCAGTGAGGGAGGGAGGGCCCAGTACTTC	CASSEGGRAQYF
NA	TRBJ2-5	NA	TRBV12-3/TRBV12-4	TGTGCCAGCAGTTTGTTGCAGAAAGAGACCCAGTACTTC	CASSLLQKETQYF
NA	TRBJ2-3	NA	TRBV29-1	TGCAGCGGGACCCCACGTAGCACAGATACGCAGTATTTT	CSGTPRSTDTQYF
TRBD2	TRBJ2-1	NA	TRBV19	TGTGCCACCCTAGATGCGGGAGCACCGTACAATGAGCAGTTCTTC	CATLDAGAPYNEQFF
NA	TRBJ2-7	NA	TRBV19	TGTGCCAGTAGTATAGAGCGAACGGACAGCCGACGTAGCTACGAGCAGTACTTC	CASSIERTDSRRSYEQYF
NA	TRBJ2-5	NA	TRBV7-6	TGTGCCAGCAGCCCCCAAGGTGCGGGGGCCCCCCAAGAGACCCAGTACTTC	CASSPQGAGAPQETQYF
NA	TRBJ1-5	many	TRBV15	TGTGCCACCAGGAGGGGGGAGGCGAGGTATGGTGGCAATCAGCCCCAGCATTTT	CATRRGEARYGGNQPQHF
NA	TRBJ2-3	few	TRBV29-1	TGCAGCGTTTCCATTGGAGATACGCAGTATTTT	CSVSIGDTQYF
NA	TRBJ2-7	NA	TRBV19	TGTGCCAGTAGTTACGGGTACTCCTACGAGCAGTACTTC	CASSYGYSYEQYF
NA	TRBJ2-7	NA	TRBV6-2/TRBV6-3	TGTGCGACGGGAGTTCCCCCCCACGAGCAGTACTTC	CATGVPPHEQYF
NA	TRBJ2-3	once	TRBV5-1	TGCGCCAGCAGCTCCAGGGAGAGCACAGATACGCAGTATTTT	CASSSRESTDTQYF
TRBD1	TRBJ2-1	NA	TRBV2	TGTGCCAGCAGCAAAGGACAGGGAATAGGTGAGCAGTTCTTC	CASSKGQGIGEQFF
TRBD1	TRBJ1-1	NA	TRBV18	TGTGCCAGCTCACTACAGGGGGCATCTGACACTGAAGCTTTCTTT	CASSLQGASDTEAFF
NA	TRBJ2-5	few	TRBV18	TGTGCCAGCTCCCCAGAGACCCAGTACTTC	CASSPETQYF
TRBD2	TRBJ2-2	few	TRBV7-9	TGTGCCAGCAGCCCCACTAGCGGGAGAGACACCGGGGAGCTGTTTTTT	CASSPTSGRDTGELFF
NA	TRBJ2-5	NA	TRBV5-6	TGTGCCAGCAGCTTGGGGTCGGGACTCAAGTTC	CASSLGSGLKF
NA	TRBJ2-7	NA	TRBV15	TGTGCCACCAGCAGTAGTACAGGGACCTACGAGCAGTACTTC	CATSSSTGTYEQYF
NA	TRBJ1-1	NA	TRBV15	TGTGCCACCAGCAGAGATCGAGGCACTGAAGCTTTCTTT	CATSRDRGTEAFF
NA	TRBJ1-5	NA	TRBV30	TGTGCCTGGTCCTCGGGCGGCAATCAGCCCCAGCATTTT	CAWSSGGNQPQHF
NA	TRBJ1-2	NA	TRBV5-1	TGCGCCAGCAGCTTGACAACGGGTGACTATGGCTACACCTTC	CASSLTTGDYGYTF
NA	TRBJ2-7	NA	TRBV24-1	TGTGCCACCAGTGATTCTGGCGAGCAGTACTTC	CATSDSGEQYF
TRBD2	TRBJ2-1	NA	TRBV29-1	TGCAGCACCTCCCCGGGACTAGCGGAAAATGAGCAGTTCTTC	CSTSPGLAENEQFF
NA	TRBJ2-7	few	TRBV7-2	TGTGCCAGCAACTCAGGGTTCGAGCAGTACTTC	CASNSGFEQYF
NA	TRBJ2-7	NA	TRBV6-2/TRBV6-3	TGTGCCAGCAGCCGACGGGACTTTTCCTACGAGCAGTACTTC	CASSRRDFSYEQYF
NA	TRBJ2-7	few	TRBV13	TGTGCCAGCAGCTTAGGTCCGGAGTACTACTACGAGCAGTACTTC	CASSLGPEYYYEQYF
TRBD1	TRBJ1-1	few	TRBV7-9	TGTGCCAGCAGCCCGGGACAGAATATGATCACTGAAGCTTTCTTT	CASSPGQNMITEAFF
NA	TRBJ1-6	few	TRBV7-9	TGTGCCAGCAGTCCGGGACCCTCGGGATCACCCCTCCACTTT	CASSPGPSGSPLHF
NA	TRBJ1-5	few	TRBV12-3/TRBV12-4	TGTGCCAGCAGTTTCCCTACGTCCTTAGGGGGTCCCCTTCCCCAGCATTTT	CASSFPTSLGGPLPQHF
NA	TRBJ2-7	NA	TRBV29-1	TGCAGCGTTGAAAGGCGAAGTTCCACCGGCTCCTACGAGCAGTACTTC	CSVERRSSTGSYEQYF
NA	TRBJ2-1	NA	TRBV6-1	TGTGCCAGCAGTACCTCAGCGGTATACAATGAGCAGTTCTTC	CASSTSAVYNEQFF
NA	TRBJ2-7	NA	TRBV20-1	TGCAGTGCCCAGGACAGCCACTCCTACGAGCAGTACTTC	CSAQDSHSYEQYF
TRBD1	TRBJ1-2	NA	TRBV29-1	TGCAGCGTATCCATGACAGGGGCTGGCTACACCTTC	CSVSMTGAGYTF
NA	TRBJ1-1	NA	TRBV12-3/TRBV12-4	TGTGCCAGCAGTTCTAGGAGATGGACACCTGCTTTCTTT	CASSSRRWTPAFF
NA	TRBJ2-5	many	TRBV7-9	TGTGCCAGCAGCTTAAGGGGGGCCCAAGAGACCCAGTACTTC	CASSLRGAQETQYF